This TCR beta chain was captured by sequencing in a study of blood T cell repertoires in COVID-19 (dated by TCRdb to 2020 to 2022). Regarding the study in general: Collaborator samples came from the United States, Italy and Spain and covered acute and convalescent phases of COVID-19. Sample metadata almost always included a de-identified subject ID, COVID-19 status, age in years and sex. The prospective study material was composed of cDNA or gDNA derived from T cells, B-cell-depleted T cells, or PBMCs. Subjects who had been exposed to COVID-19, were actively infected with it, or had recovered from it provided the deeply sampled blood TCRbeta repertoires that made up the dataset. Where available, HLA class I and class II types were obtained from metadata supplied by the sample provider rather than from assay-based typing. The repertoires were made available in a free public database intended to serve as a resource for research on the immune response to SARS-CoV-2. Samples were obtained from the ongoing ImmuneRACE study (first 160 participants) and from approximately 1,200 subjects provided by 6 global collaborators.

Beyond this particular receptor, the publication reports: The quantity of clinical and demographic metadata differed by source and by participant and was supplied without curation.

To note about this clone: The antigen it recognizes is unknown. Base qualities were left out, and no much larger clone turns up one base away.

The immunoSEQ Assay, a bias-controlled multiplex PCR, was used to amplify TCRbeta CDR3 regions from genomic DNA. The published analysis was carried out like this. The number of nucleated cells in each sample was estimated by amplification of reference gene primers within the assay. To quantify the absolute abundance of each unique TCRbeta CDR3 rearrangement, sequence reads were collapsed and filtered. Productive Simpson clonality was computed per sample as the square root of Simpson's diversity index over productive rearrangements. Held by TCRdb, this immuneACCESS table contains in-frame sequences only and omits some clones. Under half of the omission traces to an unresolved V gene where checked; the cause of the rest is unknown. V and J calls and clone size are given by that table; D and trimming were obtained from the DNA. The sample includes fewer than 65,000 clones, with 80% to 90% observed a single time. The ten biggest clones cover 1.3% of the sample.

The collaborating institutions used their own protocols to collect whole blood in K2EDTA tubes. For TCRbeta analysis, collaborator samples were shipped as frozen whole blood, as isolated PBMCs, or as DNA extracted from either sample type. V is reduced by 0 bases and J by 8 bases, leaving a spacing of 23 bases between them. For CDR1 and CDR2, the germline V gene (reference sequence) lists LGHDT and YNNKEL. There are 18 amino acids in the CDR3, from cysteine to phenylalanine inclusive. Only the CDR3 portion is preserved as DNA: 54 bases, with reading frame beginning at the first base. The chain is encoded by TRBV3-1 (or the pseudogene TRBV3-2) joined to TRBJ2-1; possibly the D gene is TRBD2, per 6 matching bases. This clonotype originated in a man aged 55 to 70 with acute or convalescent COVID-19. The material sequenced was peripheral blood. The DNA is as follows: TGTGCCAGCAGCCAAGATCCGGGAGCGCATTTACGATTACATGAGCAGTTCTTC. It encodes CASSQDPGAHLRLHEQFF.